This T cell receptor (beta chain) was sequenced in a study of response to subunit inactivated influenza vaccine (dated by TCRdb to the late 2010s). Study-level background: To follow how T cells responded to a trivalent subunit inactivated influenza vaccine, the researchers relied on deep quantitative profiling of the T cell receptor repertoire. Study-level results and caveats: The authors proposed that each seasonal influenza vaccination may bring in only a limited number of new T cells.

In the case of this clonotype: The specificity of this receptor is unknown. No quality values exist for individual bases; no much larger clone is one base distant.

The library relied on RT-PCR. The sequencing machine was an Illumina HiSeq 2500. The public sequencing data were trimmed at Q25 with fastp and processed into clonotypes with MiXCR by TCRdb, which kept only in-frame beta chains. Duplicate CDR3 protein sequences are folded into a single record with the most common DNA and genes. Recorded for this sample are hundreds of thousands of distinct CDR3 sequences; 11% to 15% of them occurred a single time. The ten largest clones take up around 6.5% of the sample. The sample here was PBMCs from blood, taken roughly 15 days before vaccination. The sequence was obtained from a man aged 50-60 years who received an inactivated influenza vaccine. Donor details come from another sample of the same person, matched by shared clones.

The CDR3 in this case is CASSHNQFPYEQYF. The bases read TGTGCCAGCAGCCATAACCAGTTTCCCTACGAGCAGTACTTC. The chain is made from TRBV28 and TRBJ2-7, with the identity of the D gene unclear. Deletion took 6 bases off V and 2 bases off J, with a span of 14 bases between the germline ends. CDR1 MDHEN and CDR2 SYDVKM were looked up in the germline V gene. Including cysteine and phenylalanine, the CDR3 has 14 amino acids. Only CDR3 DNA remains: 42 bases, in frame from the first base.